These T cell receptor beta chains were read from a single sample in a study of radiation and T cells in renal cell carcinoma. Clones were sequenced by immunoSEQ multiplex PCR, and TCRdb holds only the in-frame ones, with some missing. The data show tens of thousands of clones, roughly 87% seen once. Sequenced here: blood, sampled from a patient whose treatment included radiotherapy and nephrectomy. These TCRs come from a woman in her seventies with renal cell carcinoma. The conserved cysteine and the conserved F or W are not part of the CDR3 here.

J | V | CDR3
TRBJ1-6 | TRBV1 | TSSLGLFGNSPLH
TRBJ1-6 | TRBV7-9 | ASSPVASPLH
TRBJ2-2 | TRBV5-1 | ASSLVNGATGELF
TRBJ1-2 | TRBV28 | ASSLSKTGKTGGYT
TRBJ2-1 | TRBV4-1 | ASSSTSGGNVILNEQF
TRBJ1-4 | TRBV27 | ASSFFGRDNEKLF
TRBJ1-1 | TRBV10-1 | ASRGSLNTEAF
TRBJ1-1 | TRBV11-3 | ASSKFAGNTEAF
TRBJ2-1 | TRBV5-1 | ASSLVVGTSGTLNEQF
TRBJ1-4 | TRBV5-8 | ASSLGSWGQGTNEKLF
TRBJ2-1 | TRBV19 | ASSSHRVSEQF
TRBJ1-1 | TRBV4-2 | ASSQDRGLDTEAF
TRBJ2-2 | TRBV19 | ASSLFRGRGTGELF
TRBJ1-6 | TRBV4-1 | ASSQVGSRADSPLH
TRBJ1-6 | TRBV6-5 | ASKPPSQGDSPLH
TRBJ1-5 | TRBV6-6 | ASSYHGQGPQPQH
TRBJ2-3 | TRBV28 | ASSLAGGLLIDTQY
TRBJ2-3 | TRBV5-4 | ASSLGGGANTDTQY
TRBJ2-4 | TRBV9 | ASSGAGIKNIQY
TRBJ1-6 | TRBV6-6 | ASSYSSARNNSPLH
TRBJ1-1 | TRBV27 | ASSPGGLPGDTEAF
TRBJ2-3 | TRBV19 | ASSIALTDTQY
TRBJ2-2 | TRBV29-1 | SAGLAIATGELF
TRBJ1-1 | TRBV28 | ASSFSANTEAF
TRBJ1-2 | TRBV7-2 | ASSLGRVGGYT
TRBJ2-5 | TRBV27 | ASSPAGVETQY
TRBJ2-1 | TRBV19 | ASSSRTSGDNEQF
TRBJ2-7 | TRBV7-2 | ASSETPGSYEQY
TRBJ1-4 | TRBV6-5 | ASSYSGTATNEKLF
TRBJ2-2 | TRBV7-2 | ASTSRRGRVTGELF
TRBJ1-5 | TRBV28 | ASSFDPGNQPQH
TRBJ1-2 | TRBV19 | ASGYRQGGYGYT
TRBJ2-7 | TRBV9 | ASSVGGTGGATYEQY
TRBJ1-5 | TRBV6-6 | ASSYSSWNQPQH
TRBJ2-2 | TRBV14 | ASSLLETANTGELF
TRBJ1-1 | TRBV28 | ASSTNRGRTEAF
TRBJ2-7 | TRBV5-1 | ASSGGSTLYEQY
NA | TRBV7-8 | ASSLRGQGDYEQY
TRBJ1-5 | TRBV2 | ASGGTWNQPQH
TRBJ2-7 | TRBV7-9 | ASSSPSGVGAAYEQY
TRBJ2-7 | TRBV27 | ASSLSIVGRGRSQQY
TRBJ2-3 | TRBV6-4 | ASSDSGLAADTQY